Listed below are T cell receptor beta chains from one sample, sequenced in a study of patients and donors after allogeneic stem cell transplantation. TCRdb redid the calling of the RT-PCR reads with MiXCR, one entry per CDR3 protein. This table has fewer than 500,000 distinct CDR3 sequences, approximately 16% appearing once. Material: blood, either unsorted or a sorted T cell fraction (not recorded which). All receptors come from a human donor who was either an allogeneic HSCT recipient or a stem cell or donor lymphocyte infusion donor (not recorded which). It is not recorded whose cells these are; they may come from a transplant donor. CDR3s include the opening cysteine and the closing phenylalanine or tryptophan. Each record gives: clone size, J gene, V gene, D gene, CDR3 DNA, CDR3 protein. D genes are given only for firm matches. Some rows have no size entry. The others give once, few or many, or a class for an expanded clone.

few TRBJ2-2 TRBV4-1 - TGCGCCAGCAGCCAGCCGACTAGGCGGGGGGAGCTGTTTTTT CASSQPTRRGELFF
few TRBJ2-4 TRBV6-2/TRBV6-3 TRBD1 TGTGCCAGCAGTGAATCCGGGACAGGGCCTACGATGTACATTCAGTACTTC CASSESGTGPTMYIQYF
few TRBJ2-1 TRBV25-1 - TGTGCCAGCAGTGAAGGTTATGAGCAGTTCTTC CASSEGYEQFF
- TRBJ2-1 TRBV12-3/TRBV12-4 - TGTGCCAGCAGTTTATCCCATGGCGATGAGCAGTTCTTC CASSLSHGDEQFF
- TRBJ1-1 TRBV24-1 - TGTGCCACCAGTGTGTCCGGGCCCCTGGGCACTGAAGCTTTCTTT CATSVSGPLGTEAFF
few TRBJ2-1 TRBV29-1 TRBD2 TGCAGCGTTAGGGGGGGGCTAGCGGGAGTCCACTACAATGAGCAGTTCTTC CSVRGGLAGVHYNEQFF
- TRBJ2-2 TRBV29-1 - TGCAGCGTTGAAGTGTCCGGGGTCGGGGAGCTGTTTTTT CSVEVSGVGELFF
- TRBJ1-2 TRBV20-1 - TGCAGTGCTAGAGTGTCAGGGGTGGGTTATGGCTACACCTTC CSARVSGVGYGYTF
few TRBJ2-5 TRBV24-1 - TGTGCCACCAGTGACCCTGGACCGCCCCAGACCCAGTACTTC CATSDPGPPQTQYF
many TRBJ2-1 TRBV7-9 TRBD1 TGTGCCAGCAGTCTGGACAGGGGGACCTACAATGAGCAGTTCTTC CASSLDRGTYNEQFF
- TRBJ2-3 TRBV4-1 TRBD2 TGCGCCAGCAGCCAAGATGGAAGCGGGGATGATACGCAGTATTTT CASSQDGSGDDTQYF
- TRBJ1-2 TRBV6-7 TRBD1 TGTGCCAGCAGTTACTTCGTGAGGGGGCGTTATGGCTACACCTTC CASSYFVRGRYGYTF
few TRBJ2-1 TRBV2 - TGTGCCAGCATCCCTATCGGGATAAGGGTCAATGAGCAGTTCTTC CASIPIGIRVNEQFF
- TRBJ1-6 TRBV7-9 - TGTGCCAGCAGCCTCTTGGCGTTGGGCTCCTATAATTCACCCCTCCACTTT CASSLLALGSYNSPLHF
many TRBJ2-5 TRBV7-9 - TGTGCCAGCAGCCAGCCTCAAGAGACCCAGTACTTC CASSQPQETQYF
few TRBJ2-7 TRBV18 TRBD2 TGTGCCAGCTCACCCGGACTAGCCCACGAGCAGTACTTC CASSPGLAHEQYF
- TRBJ2-3 TRBV4-3 TRBD1 TGCGCCAGCAGCCAAGAATCGCAGGGGGCAGATATGCAGTATTTT CASSQESQGADMQYF
few TRBJ2-1 TRBV11-2 TRBD2 TGTGCCAGCAGCTTAGAACTGGTCCTAGCGGGGGGGCTTAATGAGCAGTTCTTC CASSLELVLAGGLNEQFF
- TRBJ1-2 TRBV9 TRBD1 TGTGCCAGCAGCGCTCGGGACAGGTCCTATGGCTACACCTTC CASSARDRSYGYTF
- TRBJ1-3 TRBV5-1 - TGCGCCAGCGGTGACTCTGGAAACACCATATATTTT CASGDSGNTIYF
many TRBJ2-1 TRBV20-1 - TGCAGTGCTTCAGATCAGGACAATGAGCAGTTCTTC CSASDQDNEQFF
many TRBJ1-1 TRBV7-6 - TGTGCCAGCAGCCTTAATGGCAGGGCTGAAGCTTTCTTT CASSLNGRAEAFF
few TRBJ1-4 TRBV2 - TGTGCCAGCAGAGGGACTGCAACTAATGAAAAACTGTTTTTT CASRGTATNEKLFF
- TRBJ2-7 TRBV7-2 - TGTGCCAGCAGCTCTAGGAGCCCCGGGACCCAGCCCCACGAGCAGTACTTC CASSSRSPGTQPHEQYF
- TRBJ2-1 TRBV5-1 - TGCGCCAGCAAGGTAGCCGCTTCCTACAATGAGCAGTTCTTC CASKVAASYNEQFF
few TRBJ2-1 TRBV6-1 TRBD1 TGTGCCAGCACCTTAGGCCCGGGACAGGGAATTTTTACGCAGTTCTTC CASTLGPGQGIFTQFF
few TRBJ2-1 TRBV5-1 - TGCGCCAGCAGCTTGGAACTAGCCGTGGGGGAGCAGTTCTTC CASSLELAVGEQFF
many TRBJ1-1 TRBV24-1 TRBD1 TGTGCCACCGGGGACAGAATGAACACTGAAGCTTTCTTT CATGDRMNTEAFF
- TRBJ2-5 TRBV20-1 TRBD2 TGCAGTGCTCAGGGCCGGGGGGTCCAAGAGACCCAGTACTTC CSAQGRGVQETQYF
- TRBJ1-2 TRBV27 - TGTGCCACGCTCCACAGGGATGGCTACACCTTC CATLHRDGYTF
few TRBJ2-7 TRBV4-2 TRBD1 TGTGCCAGCAGCCTGACAGGGGGATATTTCTACGAGCAGTACTTC CASSLTGGYFYEQYF
few TRBJ1-5 TRBV12-3/TRBV12-4 TRBD1 TGTGCCAGCAGTTTACTCGGACAGGCTTATCAGCCCCAGCATTTT CASSLLGQAYQPQHF
many TRBJ1-1 TRBV5-1 - TGCGCCAGCAGCTTGGATCCGGTGAACACTGAAGCTTTCTTT CASSLDPVNTEAFF
- TRBJ1-2 TRBV12-3/TRBV12-4 - TGTGCCAGCAGCCTAGGGCGGGTGGAGTATGGCTACACCTTC CASSLGRVEYGYTF
few TRBJ1-3 TRBV29-1 TRBD1 TGCAGCGTGTCCCGGGACAGTCGAAACACCATATATTTT CSVSRDSRNTIYF
- TRBJ1-1 TRBV20-1 - TGCAGTGCTAGAGAGGATAACTTAAAAGCTTTCTTT CSAREDNLKAFF
once TRBJ2-7 TRBV20-1 - TGCAGCGGTACCGGGACCGCTTCCTACGAGCAGTACTTC CSGTGTASYEQYF
few TRBJ1-1 TRBV13 - TGTGCCAGCAGCGATTCGATGAGCGTCTTGAACACTGAAGCTTTCTTT CASSDSMSVLNTEAFF
- TRBJ2-6 TRBV7-2 - TGTGCCAGCAGCTTAGCGGGCGGTAACTCTGGGGCCAACGTCCTGACTTTC CASSLAGGNSGANVLTF
- TRBJ2-6 TRBV28 - TGTGCCAGCAGTAGAACGGGCTCTGGGGCCAACGTCCTGACTTTC CASSRTGSGANVLTF
- TRBJ2-6 TRBV7-3 - TGTGCCAGCAGCGTAATGGGTGGTGGGGCCAACGTCCTGACTTTC CASSVMGGGANVLTF
- TRBJ2-1 TRBV9 TRBD2 TGTGCCAGCAGCGTAGTAAAGCGGGAGATCAGTGAGCAGTTCTTC CASSVVKREISEQFF
few TRBJ1-3 TRBV3-1 - TGTGCCAGCAGGTTAGAGGGTATTGACACCATATATTTT CASRLEGIDTIYF
few TRBJ2-4 TRBV5-1 TRBD2 TGCGCCAGCAGCTTGGCGGGAGGGGCCAAAAACATTCAGTACTTC CASSLAGGAKNIQYF
- TRBJ2-7 TRBV3-1 - TGTGCCAGCAGCCAAGGGAGGGGAACTATCTACGAGCAGTACTTC CASSQGRGTIYEQYF